These 24 T cell receptor beta chains share one sample of origin, sequenced in a study of blood T cell repertoires in COVID-19. Assay: immunoSEQ multiplex PCR; the TCRdb copy retains only in-frame clones and omits some. The repertoire holds tens of thousands of clones, with 93% as singletons. The material sequenced was peripheral blood. The receptors stem from a male donor with active COVID-19.

The rearrangement links TRBV6-5 to TRBJ2-1; the match to TRBD2 covers 13 bases. This CDR3 has 15 residues. V shed 6 bases, J shed 2 bases, and the junction held 1 base outside the gene matches. The germline gives CDR1 MNHEY, CDR2 SVGAGI. The DNA of the CDR3 is TGTGCCAGCAGCGGACTAGCGGGGGCCTACAATGAGCAGTTCTTC. Amino acid sequence: CASSGLAGAYNEQFF.

The chain carries TRBV6-1 and TRBJ1-1; unclear D gene. The germline V and J ends were trimmed by 5 bases and 7 bases, with 11 bases remaining between them. This CDR3 comprises 12 residues. Germline CDR1 reads MNHNS; CDR2 reads SASEGT. The CDR3 reads CASSHTAVEAFF. The CDR3 coding sequence is TGTGCCAGCAGTCATACAGCCGTTGAAGCTTTCTTT.

The chain carries TRBV6-2 or TRBV6-3 and TRBJ1-1; 8 bases agree with TRBD1. The trim removed 5 bases at V and 4 bases at J, leaving 6 bases unmatched. The germline V gene has CDR1 MNHEY and CDR2 SVGEGT. The CDR3 loop spans 14 amino acids. The DNA for the CDR3 is TGTGCCAGCAGTCGACAGGGGAGTAGCACTGAAGCTTTCTTT. This codes for CASSRQGSSTEAFF.

The chain links TRBV7-2 to TRBJ1-1, with D uncertain. CDR1 is SGHTA, CDR2 FQGNSA, per germline. The CDR3 is 14 residues long. With 4 bases removed from V and 4 bases from J, the gap between germline ends came to 13 bases. The CDR3 region is CASSSQIVGTEAFF. The CDR3 bases are TGTGCCAGCAGCTCACAGATTGTAGGCACTGAAGCTTTCTTT. Based on the CDR3 plus reference TRBV7-2 and TRBJ1-1, the full variable domain is GAGVSQSPSNKVTEKGKDVELRCDPISGHTALYWYRQSLGQGLEFLIYFQGNSAPDKSGLPSDRFSAERTGGSVSTLTIQRTQQEDSAVYLCASSSQIVGTEAFFGQGTRLTVV.

V usage is TRBV7-2 and J usage is TRBJ2-1, with D perhaps matching TRBD1 (6 bases). The ends were cut back, 5 bases at V and 4 bases at J, with 12 bases in the middle. CDR1 and CDR2 (germline): SGHTA, FQGNSA. The CDR3 covers 14 residues. The CDR3 spells CASSPLGQYNEQFF. For the CDR3, the DNA is TGTGCCAGCAGCCCCCTAGGACAGTACAATGAGCAGTTCTTC.

This clone showed up just a few times. The genes are TRBV7-2 and TRBJ2-3, with 12 bases that match TRBD2. Trimming at V came to 5 bases and at J to 3 bases, leaving 12 bases not matched to a gene. The CDR3 runs to 18 residues. Germline V gives CDR1 SGHTA, CDR2 FQGNSA. CDR3 DNA: TGTGCCAGCAGCCTCACCTCTAGCGGGGGGGGGTGGACAGATACGCAGTATTTT. Translating it yields CASSLTSSGGGWTDTQYF. The whole variable domain, remainder taken from reference TRBV7-2 and TRBJ2-3, is GAGVSQSPSNKVTEKGKDVELRCDPISGHTALYWYRQSLGQGLEFLIYFQGNSAPDKSGLPSDRFSAERTGGSVSTLTIQRTQQEDSAVYLCASSLTSSGGGWTDTQYFGPGTRLTVL.

The chain is built from TRBV6-2 or TRBV6-3 and TRBJ1-2; D call uncertain. Per the germline V gene, CDR1 is MNHEY and CDR2 is SVGEGT. The CDR3 totals 13 residues. Trimming removed 2 bases at V and 2 bases at J, with 6 bases between. The CDR3 nucleotides read TGTGCCAGCAGTTACCAGGTCAACTATGGCTACACCTTC. It codes for CASSYQVNYGYTF.

V gene TRBV6-2 or TRBV6-3 combines with J gene TRBJ2-7; D might be TRBD1 (6 bases). The germline gives CDR1 MNHEY, CDR2 SVGEGT. V was pared by 3 bases and J by 2 bases, with 11 bases between. This CDR3 contains 14 residues. DNA for the CDR3: TGTGCCAGCAGTTATGGGACAAGTACCTACGAGCAGTACTTC. Its protein product is CASSYGTSTYEQYF.

The chain combines TRBV7-9 with TRBJ1-4; D unclear. V was pared by 4 bases and J by 3 bases, with 15 bases between. Germline V CDR1 and CDR2: SEHNR, FQNEAQ (reference sequence). The CDR3 runs to 16 residues. CDR3 region: CASSSSGSGANEKLFF. DNA of the CDR3: TGTGCCAGCAGCTCAAGTGGGAGTGGGGCTAATGAAAAACTGTTTTTT.

The chain links TRBV6-5 to TRBJ1-2, with 9 bases lining up with TRBD1. From germline, CDR1 is MNHEY and CDR2 SVGAGI. The CDR3 consists of 13 residues. V shed 6 bases, J shed 6 bases, and the junction held 5 bases outside the gene matches. CDR3 nucleotides: TGTGCCAGCAGGGGACAGGGTTTCAATGGCTACACCTTC. Amino acid sequence: CASRGQGFNGYTF.

The J gene is TRBJ2-2, the V gene TRBV18; D uncertain. Per germline, CDR1 KGHSH and CDR2 LQKENI. V lost 5 bases and J lost 1, with 5 bases in between. This CDR3 comprises 13 residues. CDR3 amino acids: CASSEQNTGELFF. CDR3 DNA sequence: TGTGCCAGCTCAGAACAGAACACCGGGGAGCTGTTTTTT.

This sequence joins TRBV29-1 and TRBJ1-1; the match to TRBD1 covers 8 bases. V shed 5 bases, J shed 4 bases, and the junction held 9 bases outside the gene matches. Germline CDR1 reads SQVTM; CDR2 reads ANQGSEA. CDR3 size: 14 residues. The CDR3 sequence: CSVRTGPGGTEAFF. CDR3 DNA sequence: TGCAGCGTTCGGACAGGGCCGGGAGGCACTGAAGCTTTCTTT.

V gene TRBV12-3 or TRBV12-4 combines with J gene TRBJ2-1; D call uncertain. The CDR3 is 12 residues long. Trimming took 7 bases from V and 10 from J, leaving 14 bases between them. CDR3 in DNA: TGTGCCAGCACTTCCCAGGTTAAGGAGCAGTTCTTC. This gives the protein CASTSQVKEQFF.

The V call is TRBV7-2, the J call TRBJ2-5; maybe TRBD1 (5 bases). This CDR3 region has 14 residues. Per germline, CDR1 SGHTA and CDR2 FQGNSA. Trimming stripped 1 base from V and 5 bases from J, with 11 bases between. The CDR3 coding sequence is TGTGCCAGCAGCTTAGGTGGATCAGGGGAGACCCAGTACTTC. It codes for CASSLGGSGETQYF.

The rearrangement uses TRBV21-1 and TRBJ2-5; the table's D gene call, TRBD2, was not cross checked with the DNA. TRBV21-1 is a recognized pseudogene. The CDR3 consists of 21 residues. CDR3 amino acids: CASSKIPRIPGGAISQETQYF. The CDR3 bases are TGTGCCAGCAGCAAAATCCCCCGTATCCCGGGGGGGGCAATAAGTCAAGAGACCCAGTACTTC.

This chain's CDR3 is CASSPQLSAEKLFF. The DNA for the CDR3 is TGTGCCAGCTCACCACAACTTTCTGCGGAAAAACTGTTTTTT. V is TRBV18 and J is TRBJ1-4; D gene uncertain. V lost 1 base to trimming and J lost 8 bases, with 11 bases between them. Germline CDR1 reads KGHSH; CDR2 reads LQKENI. This CDR3 spans 14 amino acids.

V usage is TRBV20-1 and J usage is TRBJ1-1; D uncertain. The CDR3 covers 11 residues. Trimming pared 7 bases from V and 11 bases from J, leaving 17 bases between. CDR1 and CDR2 from the germline V gene are DFQATT and SNEGSKA (reference sequence). DNA of the CDR3: TGCAGTGTTCCCCCCGGGTCTGGGGCTTTCTTT. This gives the protein CSVPPGSGAFF.

This chain connects TRBV7-2 to TRBJ1-5; D possibly corresponds to TRBD1 (6 bases). CDR1 SGHTA and CDR2 FQGNSA come from the germline V gene. The length of the CDR3 is 14 residues. V was pared by 2 bases and J by 9 bases, with 14 bases between. DNA of the CDR3: TGTGCCAGCAGCTTATCTGCAGGGGAAGGGCCCCAGCATTTT. Amino acid sequence: CASSLSAGEGPQHF.

The rearrangement uses TRBV7-2 and TRBJ1-1; 8 positions agree with TRBD1. J was trimmed by 6 bases and V by 6 bases; bases with no gene match: 12. Germline V lookup: CDR1 SGHTA, CDR2 FQGNSA. This CDR3 comprises 15 residues. This CDR3 reads CASRRQNQGAPEAFF. Here the CDR3 DNA reads TGTGCCAGCAGACGACAGAATCAGGGGGCTCCTGAAGCTTTCTTT.

This clone occurred once. The chain uses TRBV11-3 and TRBJ2-3; the match to TRBD2 covers 10 bases. CDR1 is SGHNT, CDR2 YENEEA, per germline. CDR3 length: 16 residues. V lost 2 bases and J lost 5; bases outside the gene matches: 7. CDR3 region: CASSLKAGGPGDTQYF. The CDR3 nucleotides are TGTGCCAGCAGCTTAAAAGCGGGGGGGCCGGGAGATACGCAGTATTTT.

The V and J genes are TRBV25-1 and TRBJ1-1; 7 nucleotides line up with TRBD1. CDR3 length: 14 amino acids. Germline V gene data show CDR1 as MGHDK and CDR2 as SYGVNS. J lost 4 bases, V lost 10 bases, and 12 bases had no gene match. CDR3 residues: CATERWTGTTEAFF. The CDR3 bases are TGTGCCACAGAAAGGTGGACAGGCACCACTGAAGCTTTCTTT.

This clone came up once. The chain couples TRBV5-4 to TRBJ1-1; D may be TRBD1 (6 bases). Trimming left V 1 base short and J 11 bases short, with 15 bases between. Germline CDR1 SGHNT, CDR2 YYREEE (reference sequence). This CDR3 spans 13 amino acids. The CDR3 here is CASSLYFGGAAFF. The CDR3 DNA follows: TGTGCCAGCAGCTTGTACTTTGGGGGGGCGGCTTTCTTT.

The V and J genes are TRBV7-8 and TRBJ1-6, with D uncertain. The CDR3 spans 15 residues. Trimming left V 4 bases short and J 5 bases short, with 12 bases between. From germline, CDR1 is SGHVS and CDR2 FQNEAQ. DNA of the CDR3: TGTGCCAGCAGCTACGGCCAGCGGGATAATTCACCCCTCCACTTT. It codes for CASSYGQRDNSPLHF.

This sequence joins TRBV5-4 and TRBJ2-6, with 7 bases aligning to TRBD2. The V gene's germline CDR1 is SGHNT and CDR2 YYREEE (reference sequence). J gave up 1 base and V 2 bases, and 0 bases lay outside the gene matches. This CDR3 is built from 15 residues. The CDR3 is CASSFGGSGANVLTF. The DNA for the CDR3 is TGTGCCAGCAGCTTCGGGGGGTCTGGGGCCAACGTCCTGACTTTC.